This T cell receptor (beta chain) emerged from a study of Graves' ophthalmopathy and Graves' hyperthyroidism. Certain patients were not enrolled. These were patients with other autoimmune diseases, uncontrolled infections, pregnancy or lactation. V lost 4 bases to trimming and J lost 0 bases, with 15 bases between them. The length of the CDR3 is 15 residues. Germline CDR1 and CDR2: DFQATT and SNEGSKA (reference sequence). RNA served as the template for amplifying TCR beta CDR3 regions. The library came from an HTBI-primed first-round RT-PCR and a second-round multiplex PCR. MiXCR was run by TCRdb on the multiplex PCR reads, yielding one entry per CDR3 protein. The table has roughly 1.1 million distinct CDR3 sequences, 35% to 45% seen once.

Material: peripheral blood or thyroid tissue (not recorded which). This sequence joins TRBV20-1 and TRBJ1-2, with D perhaps matching TRBD1 (6 bases). This receptor was taken from an adult man with Graves' hyperthyroidism. The chain's CDR3 is CSAKPDRSSNYGYTF. DNA of the CDR3: TGCAGTGCTAAGCCGGACAGAAGTTCTAACTATGGCTACACCTTC.